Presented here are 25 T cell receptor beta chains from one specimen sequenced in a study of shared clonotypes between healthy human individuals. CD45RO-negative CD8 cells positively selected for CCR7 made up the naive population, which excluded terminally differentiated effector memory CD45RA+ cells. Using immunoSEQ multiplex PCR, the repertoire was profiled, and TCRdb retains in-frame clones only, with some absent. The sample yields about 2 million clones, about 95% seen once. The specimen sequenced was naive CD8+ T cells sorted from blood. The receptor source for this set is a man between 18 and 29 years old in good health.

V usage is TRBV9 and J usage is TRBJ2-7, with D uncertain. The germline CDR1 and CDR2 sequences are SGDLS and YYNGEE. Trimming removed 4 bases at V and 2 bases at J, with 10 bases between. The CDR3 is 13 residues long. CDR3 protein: CASSHPSAYEQYF. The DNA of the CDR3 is TGTGCCAGCAGCCACCCGAGCGCCTACGAGCAGTACTTC.

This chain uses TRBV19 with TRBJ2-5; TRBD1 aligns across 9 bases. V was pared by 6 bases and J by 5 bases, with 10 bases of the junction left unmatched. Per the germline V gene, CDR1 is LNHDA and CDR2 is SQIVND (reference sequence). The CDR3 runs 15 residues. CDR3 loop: CASRQGASDTETQYF. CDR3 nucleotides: TGTGCCAGTAGACAGGGGGCTAGCGATACGGAGACCCAGTACTTC. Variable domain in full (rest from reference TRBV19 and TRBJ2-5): DGGITQSPKYLFRKEGQNVTLSCEQNLNHDAMYWYRQDPGQGLRLIYYSQIVNDFQKGDIAEGYSVSREKKESFPLTVTSAQKNPTAFYLCASRQGASDTETQYFGPGTRLLVL.

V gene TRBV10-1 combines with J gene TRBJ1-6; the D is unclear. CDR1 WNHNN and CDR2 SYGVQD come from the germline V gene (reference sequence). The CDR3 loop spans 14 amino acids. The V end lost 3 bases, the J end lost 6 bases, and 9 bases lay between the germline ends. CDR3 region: CASSETQVNSPLHF. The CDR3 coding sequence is TGCGCCAGCAGTGAAACTCAGGTTAATTCACCCCTCCACTTT.

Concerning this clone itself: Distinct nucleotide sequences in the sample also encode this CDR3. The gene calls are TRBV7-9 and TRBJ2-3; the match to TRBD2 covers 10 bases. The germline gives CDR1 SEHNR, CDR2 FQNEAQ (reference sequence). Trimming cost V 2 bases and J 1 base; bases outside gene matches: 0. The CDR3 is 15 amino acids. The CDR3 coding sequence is TGTGCCAGCAGCTTACTAGCGGGGGGCACAGATACGCAGTATTTT. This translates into CASSLLAGGTDTQYF.

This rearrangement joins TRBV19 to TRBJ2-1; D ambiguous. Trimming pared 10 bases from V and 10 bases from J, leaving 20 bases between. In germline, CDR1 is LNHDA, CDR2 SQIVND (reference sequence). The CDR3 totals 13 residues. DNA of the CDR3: TGTGCCACCCAATCTTTTTCAGACTGGGAGCAGTTCTTC. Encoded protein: CATQSFSDWEQFF.

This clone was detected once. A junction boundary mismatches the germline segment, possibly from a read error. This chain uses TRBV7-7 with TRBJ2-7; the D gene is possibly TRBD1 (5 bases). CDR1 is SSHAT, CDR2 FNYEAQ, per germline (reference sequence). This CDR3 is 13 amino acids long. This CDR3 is CASSLGPGNEQYF. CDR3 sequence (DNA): TGTGCTAGCAGCTTAGGACCAGGGAACGAGCAGTACTTC.

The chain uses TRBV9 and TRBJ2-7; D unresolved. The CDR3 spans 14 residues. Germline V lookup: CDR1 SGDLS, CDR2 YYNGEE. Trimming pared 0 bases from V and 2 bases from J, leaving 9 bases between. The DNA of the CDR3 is TGTGCCAGCAGCGTAGTGGCCACCACCTACGAGCAGTACTTC. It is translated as CASSVVATTYEQYF.

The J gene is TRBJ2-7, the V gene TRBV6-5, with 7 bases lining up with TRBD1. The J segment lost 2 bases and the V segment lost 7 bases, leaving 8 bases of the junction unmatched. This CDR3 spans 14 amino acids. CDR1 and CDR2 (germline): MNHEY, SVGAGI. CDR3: CASTADRFPYEQYF. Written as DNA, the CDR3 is TGTGCCAGCACCGCGGACAGGTTCCCCTACGAGCAGTACTTC.

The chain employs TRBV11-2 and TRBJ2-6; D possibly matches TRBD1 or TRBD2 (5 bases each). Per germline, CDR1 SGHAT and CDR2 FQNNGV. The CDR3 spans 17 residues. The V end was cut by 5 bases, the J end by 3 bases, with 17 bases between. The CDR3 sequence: CASSPPLGEVGANVLTF. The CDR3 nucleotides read TGTGCCAGCAGCCCGCCCTTGGGGGAAGTTGGGGCCAACGTCCTGACTTTC.

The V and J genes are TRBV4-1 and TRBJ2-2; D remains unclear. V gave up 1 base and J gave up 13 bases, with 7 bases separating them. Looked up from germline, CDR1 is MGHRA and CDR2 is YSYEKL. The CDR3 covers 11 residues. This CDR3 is CASSQAEGLFF. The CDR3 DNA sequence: TGCGCCAGCAGCCAAGCTGAAGGGCTGTTTTTT.

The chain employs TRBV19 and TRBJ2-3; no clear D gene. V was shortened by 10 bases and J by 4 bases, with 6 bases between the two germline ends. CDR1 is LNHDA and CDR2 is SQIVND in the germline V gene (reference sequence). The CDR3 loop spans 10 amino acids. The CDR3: CATFSDTQYF. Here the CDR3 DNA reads TGTGCCACCTTTTCAGATACGCAGTATTTT. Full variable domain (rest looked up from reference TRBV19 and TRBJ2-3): DGGITQSPKYLFRKEGQNVTLSCEQNLNHDAMYWYRQDPGQGLRLIYYSQIVNDFQKGDIAEGYSVSREKKESFPLTVTSAQKNPTAFYLCATFSDTQYFGPGTRLTVL.

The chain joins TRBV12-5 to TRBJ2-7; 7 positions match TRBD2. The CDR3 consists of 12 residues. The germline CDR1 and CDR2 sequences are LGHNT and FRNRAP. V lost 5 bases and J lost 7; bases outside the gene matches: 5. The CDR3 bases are TGTGCTAGTGGTCCTCCGGGAGGTGAGCAGTACTTC. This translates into CASGPPGGEQYF.

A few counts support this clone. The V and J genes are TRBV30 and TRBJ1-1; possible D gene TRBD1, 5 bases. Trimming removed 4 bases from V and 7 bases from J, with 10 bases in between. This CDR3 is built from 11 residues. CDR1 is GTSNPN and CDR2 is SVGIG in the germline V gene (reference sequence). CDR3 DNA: TGTGCCTGGAATCAGGGTAGTGAAGCTTTCTTT. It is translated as CAWNQGSEAFF.

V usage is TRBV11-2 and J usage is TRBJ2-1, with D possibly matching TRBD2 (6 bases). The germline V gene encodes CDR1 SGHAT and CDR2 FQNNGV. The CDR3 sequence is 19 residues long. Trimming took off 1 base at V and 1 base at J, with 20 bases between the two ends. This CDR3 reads CASSLGTGFGGASYNEQFF. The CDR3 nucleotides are TGTGCCAGCAGCTTAGGAACAGGATTCGGGGGTGCTTCCTACAATGAGCAGTTCTTC.

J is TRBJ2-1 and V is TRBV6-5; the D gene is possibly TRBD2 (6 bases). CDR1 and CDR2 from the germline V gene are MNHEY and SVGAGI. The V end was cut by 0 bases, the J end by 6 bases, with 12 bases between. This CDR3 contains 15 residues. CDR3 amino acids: CASSYSSGALNEQFF. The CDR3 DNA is TGTGCCAGCAGTTACTCGTCGGGAGCCCTCAATGAGCAGTTCTTC.

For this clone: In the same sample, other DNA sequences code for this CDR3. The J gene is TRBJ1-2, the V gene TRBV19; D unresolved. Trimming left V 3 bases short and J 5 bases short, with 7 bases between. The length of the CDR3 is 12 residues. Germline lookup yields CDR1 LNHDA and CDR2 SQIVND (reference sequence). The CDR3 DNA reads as TGTGCCAGTAGTATGCCGGATTATGGCTACACCTTC. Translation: CASSMPDYGYTF.

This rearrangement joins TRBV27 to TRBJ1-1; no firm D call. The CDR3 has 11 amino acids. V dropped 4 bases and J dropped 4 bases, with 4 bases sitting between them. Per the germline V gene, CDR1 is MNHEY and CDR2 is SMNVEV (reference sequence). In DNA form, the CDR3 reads TGTGCCAGCAGTTCCTTCACTGAAGCTTTCTTT. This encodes CASSSFTEAFF.

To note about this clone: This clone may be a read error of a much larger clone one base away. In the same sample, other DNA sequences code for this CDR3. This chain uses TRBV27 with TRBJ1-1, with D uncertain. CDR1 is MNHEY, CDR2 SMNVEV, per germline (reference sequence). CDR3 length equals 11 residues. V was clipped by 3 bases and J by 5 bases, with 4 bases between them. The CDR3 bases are TGTGCCAGCAGTTTTGGAACTGAAGCTTTCTTT. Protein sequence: CASSFGTEAFF.

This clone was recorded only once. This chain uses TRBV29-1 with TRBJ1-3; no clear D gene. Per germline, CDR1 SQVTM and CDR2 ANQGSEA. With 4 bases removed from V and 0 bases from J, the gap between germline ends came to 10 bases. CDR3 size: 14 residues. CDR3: CSVAAASSGNTIYF. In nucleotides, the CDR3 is TGCAGCGTTGCGGCGGCGAGCTCTGGAAACACCATATATTTT.

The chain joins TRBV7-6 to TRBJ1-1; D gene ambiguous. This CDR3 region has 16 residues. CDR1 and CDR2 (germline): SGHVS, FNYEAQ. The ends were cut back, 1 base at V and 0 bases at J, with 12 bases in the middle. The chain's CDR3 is CASSLEAGVMNTEAFF. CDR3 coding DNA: TGTGCCAGCAGCTTAGAGGCAGGTGTGATGAACACTGAAGCTTTCTTT. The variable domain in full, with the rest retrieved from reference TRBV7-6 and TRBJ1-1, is GAGVSQSPRYKVTKRGQDVALRCDPISGHVSLYWYRQALGQGPEFLTYFNYEAQQDKSGLPNDRFSAERPEGSISTLTIQRTEQRDSAMYRCASSLEAGVMNTEAFFGQGTRLTVV.

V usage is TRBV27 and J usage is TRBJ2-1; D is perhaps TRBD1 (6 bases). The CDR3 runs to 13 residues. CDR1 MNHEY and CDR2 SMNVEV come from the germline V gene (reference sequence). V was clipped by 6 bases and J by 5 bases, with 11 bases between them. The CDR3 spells CASRTDSDNEQFF. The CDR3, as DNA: TGTGCCAGCAGAACGGACAGTGACAATGAGCAGTTCTTC.

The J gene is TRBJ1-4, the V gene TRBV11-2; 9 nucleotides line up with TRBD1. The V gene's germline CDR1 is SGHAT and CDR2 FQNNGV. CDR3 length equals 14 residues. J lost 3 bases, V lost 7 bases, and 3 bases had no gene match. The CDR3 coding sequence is TGTGCCAGCACCCGACAGGGGGCTAATGAAAAACTGTTTTTT. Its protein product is CASTRQGANEKLFF.

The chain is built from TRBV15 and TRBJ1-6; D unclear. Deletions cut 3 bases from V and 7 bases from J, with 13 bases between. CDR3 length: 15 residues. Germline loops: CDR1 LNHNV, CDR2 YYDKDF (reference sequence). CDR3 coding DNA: TGTGCCACCAGCAGTAGGAGGATGGGGAATTCACCCCTCCACTTT. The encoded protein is CATSSRRMGNSPLHF.

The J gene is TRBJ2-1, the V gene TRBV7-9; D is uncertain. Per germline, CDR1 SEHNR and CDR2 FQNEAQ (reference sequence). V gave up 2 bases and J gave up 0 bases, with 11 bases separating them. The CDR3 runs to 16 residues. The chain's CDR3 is CASSLSPISSYNEQFF. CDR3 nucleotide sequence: TGTGCCAGCAGCTTATCCCCGATAAGCTCCTACAATGAGCAGTTCTTC.

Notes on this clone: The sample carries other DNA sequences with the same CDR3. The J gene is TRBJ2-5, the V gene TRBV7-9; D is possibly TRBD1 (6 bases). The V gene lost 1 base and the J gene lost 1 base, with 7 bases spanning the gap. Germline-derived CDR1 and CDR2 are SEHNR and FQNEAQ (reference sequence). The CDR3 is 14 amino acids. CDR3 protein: CASSLGTAQETQYF. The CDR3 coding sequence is TGTGCCAGCAGCTTAGGGACAGCCCAAGAGACCCAGTACTTC.